This is a list of T cell receptor beta chains from one sample in a study of blood T cell repertoires in COVID-19. Data came from immunoSEQ multiplex PCR; TCRdb stores just in-frame clones and leaves some out. The sample comprises over 100,000 clones, about three quarters of which are singletons, and roughly 4% rests with the top ten. Sequenced sample: peripheral blood. The origin of the receptors is a human donor in a cohort sampled during active or convalescent COVID-19. Each CDR3 is given without its conserved first and last residue.

14	TRBV19	ASSVLGTSGQNEQF
12	TRBV27	ASSLSGVTYEQY
11	TRBV6-5	ASSYSGYNEQF
13	TRBV5-6	ASSLWTGYYNEQF
11	TRBV10-2	ASSEGGNTEAF
10	TRBV28	ASSLATYGYT
16	TRBV27	ASSFSGTSGRVRGTQY
14	TRBV6-7	ASSYRTRQGAEKLF
12	TRBV19	ASSATGGLYEQY
13	TRBV6-5	ASSYPDRGFNEQY
15	TRBV9	ASSVTPLAGGSQGQF
12	TRBV7-9	ASSHSGANYGYT
16	TRBV19	ASSDRGPAGGESDTQY
10	TRBV10-3	AISLDSYEQY
16	TRBV28	ASNSMDRGPLSNQPQH
12	TRBV5-1	ASSFSSNPYEQY
15	TRBV7-2	ASSLGGTSGGAYEQY
14	TRBV5-4	ASSSGPSGVKETQY
15	TRBV9	ASSHLRGRGSYNEQF
12	TRBV6-5	ATGEWGRGNIQY
14	TRBV18	ASSPLRTGLNTEAF
16	TRBV6-2/TRBV6-3	ASSYSEPVLALNTEAF
16	TRBV3-1/TRBV3-2	ASSHAIGQAAREYGYT